The rows below give T cell receptor beta chains drawn from one sample of a study of Graves' ophthalmopathy and Graves' hyperthyroidism. Using its own MiXCR run on the multiplex PCR reads, TCRdb lists one record per CDR3 protein. The sample shows around 660,000 distinct CDR3 sequences, over 40% of them seen only once. Specimen: peripheral blood. The source is an adult man with Graves' ophthalmopathy. Each CDR3 is given with its conserved first and last residue. D genes are given only for firm matches. Expanded clones get a size class; other rows say once, few or many, or leave the size out.

V	D	J	size	CDR3	DNA
TRBV9	TRBD1	TRBJ2-7	-	CASSYSGGGQGAYEQYF	TGTGCCAGCAGCTACAGTGGGGGGGGACAGGGCGCCTACGAGCAGTACTTC
TRBV7-7	-	TRBJ2-5	many	CASSPDWGGQETQYF	TGTGCCAGCAGCCCAGACTGGGGAGGACAAGAGACCCAGTACTTC
TRBV25-1	TRBD1	TRBJ1-1	many	CASSEREGATSEAFF	TGTGCCAGCAGTGAAAGGGAGGGGGCGACGTCTGAAGCTTTCTTT
TRBV5-6	-	TRBJ2-5	-	CASSSYKQAFKRTQYF	TGTGCCAGCAGCTCATATAAACAGGCTTTCAAGAGGACCCAGTACTTC
TRBV19	-	TRBJ1-1	many	CASSIGFQTNTEAFF	TGTGCCAGTAGTATAGGGTTCCAGACCAACACTGAAGCTTTCTTT
TRBV5-1	TRBD1	TRBJ2-6	few	CASSWNRDSSYSGANVLTF	TGCGCCAGCAGCTGGAACCGGGACAGTTCCTACTCTGGGGCCAACGTCCTGACTTTC
TRBV7-9	TRBD1	TRBJ1-3	-	CASSEGTGGVNTIYF	TGTGCCAGCAGTGAAGGGACAGGGGGGGTAAACACCATATATTTT
TRBV2	-	TRBJ1-4	-	CASSERHFEEKLFF	TGTGCCAGCAGTGAGCGGCATTTTGAGGAAAAACTGTTTTTT
TRBV20-1	-	TRBJ2-7	-	CSAGDLSYEQYF	TGCAGTGCTGGGGACTTGTCCTACGAGCAGTACTTC
TRBV6-5	-	TRBJ1-4	-	CASSDSRAWGEKLFF	TGTGCCAGCAGTGATTCCCGGGCCTGGGGTGAAAAACTGTTTTTT
TRBV15	-	TRBJ1-4	-	CATSRMGWVREKLFF	TGTGCCACCAGCAGAATGGGGTGGGTGCGGGAAAAACTGTTTTTT
TRBV25-1	-	TRBJ1-4	-	CASTRGGELFF	TGTGCCAGCACCCGAGGAGGGGAACTGTTTTTT
TRBV2	-	TRBJ2-7	once	CDSFMDRAAYEQYF	TGTGACAGCTTCATGGACAGAGCTGCCTACGAGCAGTACTTC
TRBV7-3	-	TRBJ1-5	many	CASSPDGGQPQHF	TGTGCCAGCAGCCCGGATGGGGGCCAGCCCCAGCATTTT
TRBV5-1	-	TRBJ1-1	-	CASSSHHRVVNTEAFF	TGCGCCAGCAGCTCCCACCACAGGGTCGTCAACACTGAAGCTTTCTTT
TRBV5-1	-	TRBJ2-5	many	CASSLGGGASSETQYF	TGCGCCAGCAGCTTGGGTGGCGGGGCGAGTTCGGAGACCCAGTACTTC
TRBV2	-	TRBJ1-1	once	CASSYRLYGDTEAFF	TGTGCCAGCAGTTACAGGTTATACGGGGACACTGAAGCTTTCTTT
TRBV2	-	TRBJ2-2	-	CASSPTLLAGELFF	TGTGCCAGCAGCCCGACACTGTTAGCCGGGGAGCTGTTTTTT
TRBV29-1	-	TRBJ2-7	-	CSVSGRKGYKQYF	TGCAGCGTCTCGGGGAGGAAGGGGTACAAGCAGTACTTC
TRBV7-9	-	TRBJ1-5	once	CASSLALQGGQPQHF	TGTGCCAGCAGCTTAGCGCTACAAGGGGGACAGCCCCAGCATTTT
TRBV6-6	TRBD2	TRBJ2-3	few	CASSRGTKDTQYF	TGTGCCAGCAGCCGCGGGACTAAAGATACGCAGTATTTT
TRBV12-3/TRBV12-4	TRBD1	TRBJ2-2	-	CASSFRQGHGLFF	TGTGCCAGCAGTTTCCGACAGGGGCATGGGCTGTTTTTT
TRBV7-8	-	TRBJ2-7	many	CASSSGRYEQYF	TGTGCCAGCAGCTCCGGACGTTACGAGCAGTACTTC
TRBV10-3	-	TRBJ1-5	few	CASLDGPSNQPQHF	TGTGCCAGCTTAGACGGACCTAGCAATCAGCCCCAGCATTTT
TRBV10-3	-	TRBJ1-5	-	CAISSPQGGQPQHF	TGTGCCATCAGTAGTCCACAGGGCGGTCAGCCCCAGCATTTT
TRBV15	-	TRBJ2-6	-	CATSRDRVAGANVLTF	TGTGCCACCAGCAGAGATAGGGTGGCCGGGGCCAACGTCCTGACTTTC
TRBV20-1	TRBD1	TRBJ1-1	many	CSASKTGAGTEAFF	TGCAGTGCTAGTAAGACAGGGGCGGGGACTGAAGCTTTCTTT
TRBV7-2	TRBD1	TRBJ1-5	many	CASSRWDSNQPQHF	TGTGCCAGCAGCCGTTGGGACAGTAATCAGCCCCAGCATTTT
TRBV5-6	TRBD2	TRBJ2-7	-	CASSRGLAGREQYF	TGTGCCAGCAGCCGGGGACTAGCGGGACGCGAGCAGTACTTC
TRBV9	-	TRBJ2-5	many	CASSVAGGLDETQYF	TGTGCCAGCAGCGTAGCCGGGGGCCTGGATGAGACCCAGTACTTC
TRBV9	-	TRBJ2-7	many	CASSVGGRELDEQYF	TGTGCCAGCAGCGTAGGGGGACGGGAGCTAGACGAGCAGTACTTC
TRBV7-2	-	TRBJ2-7	many	CASSLAGGVVYEQYF	TGTGCCAGCAGCTTAGCGGGCGGGGTGGTCTACGAGCAGTACTTC
TRBV19	-	TRBJ1-6	once	CAWSPLRASPLHF	TGTGCCTGGAGTCCCCTACGGGCTTCACCCCTCCACTTT
TRBV2	-	TRBJ1-2	many	CASSVKRTEGYTF	TGTGCCAGCAGTGTGAAAAGGACGGAAGGCTACACCTTC
TRBV5-1	TRBD1	TRBJ2-7	many	CASSLAGQALNEQYF	TGCGCCAGCAGCTTGGCAGGACAGGCTTTAAACGAGCAGTACTTC
TRBV3-1	TRBD1	TRBJ1-6	many	CASSQRGQGNSPLHF	TGTGCCAGCAGCCAAAGGGGACAGGGGAATTCACCCCTCCACTTT
TRBV15	TRBD2	TRBJ2-7	many	CATSRGGWEGTYEQYF	TGTGCCACCAGCAGAGGCGGCTGGGAGGGAACCTACGAGCAGTACTTC
TRBV10-3	-	TRBJ1-1	many	CAISPGRNTEAFF	TGTGCCATCAGCCCAGGACGGAACACTGAAGCTTTCTTT
TRBV4-3	-	TRBJ1-1	few	CASSQDTGLNTEAFF	TGCGCCAGCAGCCAAGATACAGGGTTGAACACTGAAGCTTTCTTT
TRBV2	-	TRBJ2-3	-	CASRGLSVSTDTQYF	TGTGCCAGCAGGGGTCTGAGTGTTAGCACAGATACGCAGTATTTT
TRBV5-1	-	TRBJ1-5	many	CASSLGGGPSNQPQHF	TGCGCCAGCAGCTTGGGCGGAGGGCCTAGCAATCAGCCCCAGCATTTT
TRBV2	-	TRBJ1-5	-	CASSVAGVEQPQHF	TGTGCCAGCAGCGTAGCGGGAGTCGAGCAGCCCCAGCATTTT
TRBV29-1	-	TRBJ1-2	-	CSAQGLHYGYTF	TGCAGCGCACAGGGACTGCACTATGGCTACACCTTC
TRBV5-1	TRBD2	TRBJ2-7	-	CASSLGTSASYEQYF	TGCGCCAGCAGCTTGGGGACTAGCGCGTCCTACGAGCAGTACTTC
TRBV15	-	TRBJ2-6	few	CATSRDRRQGANVLTF	TGTGCCACCAGCAGAGATCGGCGGCAGGGGGCCAACGTCCTGACTTTC
TRBV7-9	-	TRBJ1-3	-	CASSLVPTYPHKNTIYF	TGTGCCAGCAGCTTAGTCCCGACCTATCCCCATAAAAACACCATATATTTT